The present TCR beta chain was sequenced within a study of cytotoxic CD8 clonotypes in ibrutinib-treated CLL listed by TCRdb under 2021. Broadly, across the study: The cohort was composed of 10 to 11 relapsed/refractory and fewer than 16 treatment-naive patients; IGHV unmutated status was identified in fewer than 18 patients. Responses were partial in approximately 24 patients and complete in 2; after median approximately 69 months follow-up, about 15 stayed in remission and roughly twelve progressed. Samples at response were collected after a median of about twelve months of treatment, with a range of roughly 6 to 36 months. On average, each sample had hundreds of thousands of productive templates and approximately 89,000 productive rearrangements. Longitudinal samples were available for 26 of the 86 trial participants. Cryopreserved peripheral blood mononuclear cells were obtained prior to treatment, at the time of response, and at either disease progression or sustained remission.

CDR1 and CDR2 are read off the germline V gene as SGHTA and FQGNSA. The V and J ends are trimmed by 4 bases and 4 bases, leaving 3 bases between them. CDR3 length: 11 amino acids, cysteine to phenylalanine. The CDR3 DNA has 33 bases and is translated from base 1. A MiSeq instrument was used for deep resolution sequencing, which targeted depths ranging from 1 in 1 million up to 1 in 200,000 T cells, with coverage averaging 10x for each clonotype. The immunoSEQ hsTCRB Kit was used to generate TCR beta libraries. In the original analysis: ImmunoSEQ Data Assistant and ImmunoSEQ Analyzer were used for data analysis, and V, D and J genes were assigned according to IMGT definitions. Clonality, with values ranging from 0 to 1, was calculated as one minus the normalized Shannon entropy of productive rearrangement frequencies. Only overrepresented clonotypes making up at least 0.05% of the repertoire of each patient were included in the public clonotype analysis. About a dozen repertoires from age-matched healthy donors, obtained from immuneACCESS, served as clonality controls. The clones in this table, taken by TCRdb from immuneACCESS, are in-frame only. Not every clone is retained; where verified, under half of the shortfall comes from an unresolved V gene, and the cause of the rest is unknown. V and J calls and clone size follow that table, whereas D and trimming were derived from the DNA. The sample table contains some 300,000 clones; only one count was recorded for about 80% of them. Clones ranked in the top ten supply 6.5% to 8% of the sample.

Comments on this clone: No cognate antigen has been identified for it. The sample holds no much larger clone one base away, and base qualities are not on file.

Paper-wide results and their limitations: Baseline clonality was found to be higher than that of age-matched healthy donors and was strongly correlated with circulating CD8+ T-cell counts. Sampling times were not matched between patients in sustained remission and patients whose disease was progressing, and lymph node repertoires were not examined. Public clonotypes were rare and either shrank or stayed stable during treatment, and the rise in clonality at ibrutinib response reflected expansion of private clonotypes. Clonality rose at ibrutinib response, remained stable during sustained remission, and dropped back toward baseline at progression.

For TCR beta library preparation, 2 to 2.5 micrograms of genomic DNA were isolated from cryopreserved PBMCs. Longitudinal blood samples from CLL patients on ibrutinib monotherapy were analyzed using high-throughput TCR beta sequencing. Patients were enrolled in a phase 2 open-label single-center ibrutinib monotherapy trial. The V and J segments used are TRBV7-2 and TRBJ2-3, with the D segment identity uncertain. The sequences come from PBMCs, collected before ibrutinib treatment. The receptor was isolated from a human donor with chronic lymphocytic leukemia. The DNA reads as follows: TGTGCCAGCAGCTCCGCAGATACGCAGTATTTT. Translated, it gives CASSSADTQYF.